This section outlines one T cell receptor beta chain sequence together with its context. What it binds is unknown. The same CDR3 also results from other DNA sequences found in this sample. Naive CD4+ cells were CD45RA-selected; the remaining cells were memory. Deletions cut 5 bases from V and 4 bases from J, with 3 bases between. Looked up from germline, CDR1 is MDHEN and CDR2 is SYDVKM. There are 11 residues in the CDR3. These data originate in a study of shared clonotypes between healthy human individuals. Study background: Donors had three CD4 naive, three CD4 memory, two CD8 naive and one CD8 memory plate apiece. Study-wide findings and caveats: It was the non-shared clonotypes that had lower generation probabilities than clonotypes shared by all four donors. It was anticipated that sequencing depth would influence how many clonotypes donors shared.

Clones were read by immunoSEQ multiplex PCR, and TCRdb kept only the in-frame ones, dropping some. The repertoire holds some 1,400,000 clones, with approximately 97% as singletons. Specimen: naive CD4+ T cells sorted from blood. Documented subset: CD45RA+ positively selected. The rearrangement links TRBV28 to TRBJ1-5; D remains ambiguous. This TCR derives from a man aged 25-45 years in good health. DNA of the CDR3: TGTGCCAGCAGTGGGAATCAGCCCCAGCATTTT. Encoded protein: CASSGNQPQHF. The variable domain in full, completed from reference TRBV28 and TRBJ1-5, reads DVKVTQSSRYLVKRTGEKVFLECVQDMDHENMFWYRQDPGLGLRLIYFSYDVKMKEKGDIPEGYSVSREKKERFSLILESASTNQTSMYLCASSGNQPQHFGDGTRLSIL.